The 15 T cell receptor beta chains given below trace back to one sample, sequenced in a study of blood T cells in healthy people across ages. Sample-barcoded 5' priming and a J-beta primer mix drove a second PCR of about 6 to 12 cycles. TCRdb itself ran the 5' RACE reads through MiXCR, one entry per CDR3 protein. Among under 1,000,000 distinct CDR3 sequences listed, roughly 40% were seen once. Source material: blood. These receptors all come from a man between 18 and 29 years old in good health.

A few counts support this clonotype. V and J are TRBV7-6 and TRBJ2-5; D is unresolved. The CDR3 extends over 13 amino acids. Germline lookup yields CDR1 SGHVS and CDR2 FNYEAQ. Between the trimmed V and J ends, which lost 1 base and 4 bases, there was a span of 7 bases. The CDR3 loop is CASSLERVETQYF. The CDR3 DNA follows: TGTGCCAGCAGCTTAGAACGGGTAGAGACCCAGTACTTC.

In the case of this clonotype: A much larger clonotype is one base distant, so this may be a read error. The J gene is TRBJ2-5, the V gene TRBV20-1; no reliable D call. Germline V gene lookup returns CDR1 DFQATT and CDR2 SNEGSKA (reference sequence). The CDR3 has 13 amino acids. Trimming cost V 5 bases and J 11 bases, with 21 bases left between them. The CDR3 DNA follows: TGCAGTGCTGCGGCCCCGGGTCACGATGAGCAGTACTTC. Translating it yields CSAAAPGHDEQYF.

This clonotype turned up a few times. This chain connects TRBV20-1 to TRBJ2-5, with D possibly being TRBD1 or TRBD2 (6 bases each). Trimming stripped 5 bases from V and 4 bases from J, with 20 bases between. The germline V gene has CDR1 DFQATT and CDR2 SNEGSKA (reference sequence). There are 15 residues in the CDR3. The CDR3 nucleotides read TGCAGTGCTCAGACGGGGGCCCTATTTCGAGAGACCCAGTACTTC. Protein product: CSAQTGALFRETQYF.

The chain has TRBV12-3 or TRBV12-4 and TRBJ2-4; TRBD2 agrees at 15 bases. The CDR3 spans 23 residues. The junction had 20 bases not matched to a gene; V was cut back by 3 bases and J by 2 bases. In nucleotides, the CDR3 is TGTGCCAGCAGTTTTGTGGTGACACCGGCCAACGGGACTAGCGGGAGGACCAAAAACATTCAGTACTTC. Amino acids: CASSFVVTPANGTSGRTKNIQYF.

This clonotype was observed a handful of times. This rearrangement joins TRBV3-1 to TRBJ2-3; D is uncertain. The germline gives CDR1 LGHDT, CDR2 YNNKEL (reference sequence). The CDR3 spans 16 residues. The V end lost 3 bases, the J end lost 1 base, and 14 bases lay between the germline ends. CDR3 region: CASSHRSAERTDTQYF. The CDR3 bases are TGTGCCAGCAGCCACAGGTCGGCGGAGCGCACAGATACGCAGTATTTT.

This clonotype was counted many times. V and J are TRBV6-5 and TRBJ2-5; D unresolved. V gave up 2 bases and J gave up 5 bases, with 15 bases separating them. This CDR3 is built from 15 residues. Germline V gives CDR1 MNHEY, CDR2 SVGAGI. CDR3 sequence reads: CASSYDMGSRETQYF. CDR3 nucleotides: TGTGCCAGCAGTTACGATATGGGATCGAGGGAGACCCAGTACTTC.

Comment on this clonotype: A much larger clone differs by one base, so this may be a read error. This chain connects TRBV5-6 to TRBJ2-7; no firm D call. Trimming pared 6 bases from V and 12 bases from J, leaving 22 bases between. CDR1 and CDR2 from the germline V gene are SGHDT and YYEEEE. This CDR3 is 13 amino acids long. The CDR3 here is CASKVFTQETRYF. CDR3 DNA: TGTGCCAGCAAGGTTTTCACACAAGAGACCCGGTACTTC.

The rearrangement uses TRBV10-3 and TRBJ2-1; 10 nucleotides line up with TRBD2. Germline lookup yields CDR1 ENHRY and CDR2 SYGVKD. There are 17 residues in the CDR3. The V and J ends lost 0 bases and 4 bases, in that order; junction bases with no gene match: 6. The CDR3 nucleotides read TGTGCCATCAGTGAGTCGAGAGCTAGCGGGGGTTACAATGAGCAGTTCTTC. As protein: CAISESRASGGYNEQFF.

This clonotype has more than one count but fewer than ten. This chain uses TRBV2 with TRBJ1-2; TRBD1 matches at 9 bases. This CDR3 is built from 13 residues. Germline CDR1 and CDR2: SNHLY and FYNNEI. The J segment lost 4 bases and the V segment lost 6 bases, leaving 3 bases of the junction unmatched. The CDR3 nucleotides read TGTGCCAGCAGGTTGGGACAGGGCTATGGCTACACCTTC. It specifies CASRLGQGYGYTF.

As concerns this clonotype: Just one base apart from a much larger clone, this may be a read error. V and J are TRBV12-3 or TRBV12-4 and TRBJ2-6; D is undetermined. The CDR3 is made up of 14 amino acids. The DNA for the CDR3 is TGTGCCAGCAGCTCCCCCTCTGAGGCCAACGTCCTGACTTTC. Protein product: CASSSPSEANVLTF.

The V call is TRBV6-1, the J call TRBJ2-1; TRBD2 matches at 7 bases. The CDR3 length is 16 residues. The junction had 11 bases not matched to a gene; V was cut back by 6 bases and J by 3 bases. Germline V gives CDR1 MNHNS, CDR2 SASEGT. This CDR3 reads CASSPRVVAGYNEQFF. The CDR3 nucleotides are TGTGCCAGCAGCCCCCGGGTGGTAGCGGGCTACAATGAGCAGTTCTTC.

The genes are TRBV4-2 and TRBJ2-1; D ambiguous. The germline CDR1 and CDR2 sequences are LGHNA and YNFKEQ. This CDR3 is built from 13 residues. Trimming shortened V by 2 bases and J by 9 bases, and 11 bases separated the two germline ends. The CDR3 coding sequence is TGTGCCAGCAGCCAACGTTATGAGATTGAGCAGTTCTTC. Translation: CASSQRYEIEQFF.

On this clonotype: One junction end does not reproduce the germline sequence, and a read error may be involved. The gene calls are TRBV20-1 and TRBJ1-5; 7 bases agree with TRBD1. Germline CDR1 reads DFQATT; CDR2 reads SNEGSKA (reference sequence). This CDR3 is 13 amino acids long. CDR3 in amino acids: CSARTGSNQPRHF. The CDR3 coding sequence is TGCAGTGCTAGGACAGGGAGCAATCAGCCCCGGCATTTT.

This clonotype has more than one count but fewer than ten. The CDR3 nucleotides are TGCGCCAGCAGCAGCACCGACCATCTAGGGGGAGGGGGAGATACGCAGTATTTT. Encoded protein: CASSSTDHLGGGGDTQYF. V usage is TRBV5-1 and J usage is TRBJ2-3, with D possibly TRBD2 on 7 matching bases. Germline V lookup: CDR1 SGHRS, CDR2 YFSETQ. V lost 4 bases and J lost 5, with 26 bases in between. CDR3 size: 18 residues.

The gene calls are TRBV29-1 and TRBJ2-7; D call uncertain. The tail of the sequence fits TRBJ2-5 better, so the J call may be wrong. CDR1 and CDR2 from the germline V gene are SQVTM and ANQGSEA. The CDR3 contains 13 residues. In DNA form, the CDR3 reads TGCAGCGCCTCCCTAAGCCAAGGAGAGACCCAGTACTTC. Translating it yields CSASLSQGETQYF.